This T cell receptor beta chain emerged from a study of blood T cell repertoires in COVID-19. Study context: Sites in the United States, Italy and Spain provided acute and convalescent COVID-19 samples.

As concerns this clone: The sample contains more than one DNA sequence encoding this CDR3.

Authors' methods: The authors estimated nucleated cell counts from reference gene primer amplification. Assay used: immunoSEQ multiplex PCR; TCRdb lists only in-frame clones, some missing. That table is the source of V, J and clone size, and D and trimming were worked out from the DNA. The table has about 190,000 clones, about 80% seen once. Material: peripheral blood. This receptor was identified in a man aged 25 to 45 with active or convalescent COVID-19.

CDR3 sequence reads: CASSFGTGGETQYF. The CDR3 region has the DNA TGTGCCAGCAGCTTTGGGACAGGCGGAGAGACCCAGTACTTC. V and J are TRBV7-2 and TRBJ2-5; TRBD1 matches at 8 bases. The CDR3 is 14 amino acids. V dropped 3 bases and J dropped 4; count of bases not matched to a gene: 4. Germline V gene lookup returns CDR1 SGHTA and CDR2 FQGNSA. Filled out from reference TRBV7-2 and TRBJ2-5, the complete variable domain reads GAGVSQSPSNKVTEKGKDVELRCDPISGHTALYWYRQSLGQGLEFLIYFQGNSAPDKSGLPSDRFSAERTGGSVSTLTIQRTQQEDSAVYLCASSFGTGGETQYFGPGTRLLVL.